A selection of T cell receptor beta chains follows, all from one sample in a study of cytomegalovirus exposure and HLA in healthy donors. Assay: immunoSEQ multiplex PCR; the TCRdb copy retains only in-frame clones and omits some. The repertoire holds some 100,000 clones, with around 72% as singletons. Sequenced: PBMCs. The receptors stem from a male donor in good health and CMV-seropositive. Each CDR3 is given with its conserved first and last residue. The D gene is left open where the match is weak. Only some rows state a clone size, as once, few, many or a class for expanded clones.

CASSLEWEEKLFF TGCGCCAGCAGCTTGGAATGGGAGGAAAAACTGTTTTTT . TRBV5-1 . TRBJ1-4
CASSLASGGAGGQETQYF TGTGCCAGCAGCTTAGCTAGCGGGGGGGCCGGAGGGCAAGAGACCCAGTACTTC . TRBV11-3 TRBD2 TRBJ2-5
CASRDRGYRIEMNTEAFF TGTGCCAGCAGGGACAGGGGCTATCGAATAGAGATGAACACTGAAGCTTTCTTT . TRBV11-3 TRBD1 TRBJ1-1
CASTPGGHRGQETQYF TGTGCCAGCACCCCTGGAGGCCACCGTGGTCAAGAGACCCAGTACTTC . TRBV11-2 . TRBJ2-5
CASSYGGGTEAFF TGTGCCAGCAGCTACGGGGGGGGCACTGAAGCTTTCTTT . TRBV7-2 . TRBJ1-1
CASSYPVDTQYF TGTGCCAGCAGCTACCCGGTAGATACGCAGTATTTT . TRBV5-5 . TRBJ2-3
CASSNGQGPPSSSYEQYF TGTGCCAGCAGCAACGGACAGGGTCCCCCTTCAAGCTCCTACGAGCAGTACTTC . TRBV28 TRBD1 TRBJ2-7
CASSLSVARGYEQYF TGTGCCAGCAGCTTATCCGTTGCCAGGGGGTACGAGCAGTACTTC few TRBV11-2 TRBD1 TRBJ2-7
CASSFGETQYF TGTGCCAGCAGCTTCGGGGAGACCCAGTACTTC . TRBV7-9 . TRBJ2-5
CASSPTGDSTDTQYF TGTGCCAGCTCGCCTACAGGGGATAGCACAGATACGCAGTATTTT . TRBV18 TRBD1 TRBJ2-3
CAISAGPGGENEQFF TGTGCCATCAGTGCCGGACCGGGGGGAGAGAATGAGCAGTTCTTC . TRBV10-3 TRBD2 TRBJ2-1
CASSQGPVGGAGNTIYF TGCGCCAGCAGCCAAGGTCCGGTTGGAGGGGCAGGAAACACCATATATTTT . TRBV4-1 . TRBJ1-3
CASSFLRTVLSGANVLTF TGTGCCAGCAGTTTTTTGCGGACAGTTTTATCTGGGGCCAACGTCCTGACTTTC . TRBV28 . TRBJ2-6
CASSQGAGAGAPQYF TGCGCCAGCAGCCAAGGTGCGGGGGCGGGGGCCCCCCAGTACTTC . TRBV4-1 . TRBJ2-5
CSVEIWEEDQETQYF TGCAGCGTTGAAATTTGGGAGGAAGACCAAGAGACCCAGTACTTC few TRBV29-1 . TRBJ2-5
CASSLRAVGGSTGANVLTF TGTGCCAGCAGCTTGAGGGCGGTAGGTGGATCAACTGGGGCCAACGTCCTGACTTTC . TRBV7-3 . TRBJ2-6
CAVGERRPYEQYF TGTGCCGTCGGGGAGAGGAGACCCTACGAGCAGTACTTC few TRBV30 . TRBJ2-7
CASSTPTGQFPEGEQFF TGTGCCAGTAGTACCCCGACAGGGCAGTTTCCGGAGGGTGAGCAGTTCTTC . TRBV19 . TRBJ2-1
CASSLTGTDAYEQYF TGCGCCAGCAGCCTGACCGGGACTGACGCTTACGAGCAGTACTTC . TRBV5-1 . TRBJ2-7
CASSRGGGGQIDTQYF TGTGCCAGCAGCCGAGGCGGCGGGGGGCAAATAGATACGCAGTATTTT . TRBV4-2 TRBD2 TRBJ2-3
CASSLYRGDQETQYF TGTGCCAGCAGCCTATACAGGGGGGACCAAGAGACCCAGTACTTC . TRBV4-2 TRBD1 TRBJ2-5
CASRPETRTPLHF TGTGCCAGCAGGCCTGAAACACGTACACCCCTCCACTTT . TRBV2 . TRBJ1-6
CASSFSGTAYGYTF TGTGCCAGCAGCTTTTCCGGGACAGCATATGGCTACACCTTC . TRBV7-9 TRBD1 TRBJ1-2
CASSAREYYEQYF TGTGCCAGCAGCGCCCGCGAGTACTACGAGCAGTACTTC . TRBV7-8 . TRBJ2-7
CASTPGLGANTEAFF TGTGCCAGTACCCCCGGGTTAGGGGCCAACACTGAAGCTTTCTTT once TRBV19 . TRBJ1-1
CASRPQGGNQPQHF TGTGCCAGCAGACCACAGGGCGGCAATCAGCCCCAGCATTTT . TRBV6-5 . TRBJ1-5
CASSPSSGMNTEAFF TGTGCCAGCAGTCCGAGCTCGGGGATGAACACTGAAGCTTTCTTT . TRBV6-5 . TRBJ1-1
CASSQRSGGAPNEQFF TGCGCCAGCAGCCAGAGGAGCGGGGGGGCCCCTAATGAGCAGTTCTTC . TRBV4-3 TRBD2 TRBJ2-1
CAWSVGFRDRVGAFF TGTGCCTGGAGTGTGGGATTCCGGGACAGGGTGGGAGCTTTCTTT . TRBV30 TRBD1 TRBJ1-1
CAISGRLAGGRNNEQFF TGTGCCATCAGTGGCCGACTAGCGGGGGGGCGGAACAATGAGCAGTTCTTC . TRBV10-3 TRBD2 TRBJ2-1
CASSLDRQGGNQPQHF TGTGCCAGCTCACTAGACCGGCAGGGTGGCAATCAGCCCCAGCATTTT . TRBV18 . TRBJ1-5
CASSPGTGRYEQYF TGTGCCAGCAGCCCTGGGACAGGACGCTACGAGCAGTACTTC . TRBV6-5 TRBD1 TRBJ2-7
CASSVGRGGDQPQHF TGTGCCAGCAGTGTAGGAAGGGGGGGGGATCAGCCCCAGCATTTT . TRBV2 . TRBJ1-5
CASSYGNGQGNTGELFF TGTGCCAGCAGCTACGGAAATGGACAGGGGAACACCGGGGAGCTGTTTTTT . TRBV7-9 TRBD1 TRBJ2-2
CAFQQIQRDSPLHF TGTGCCTTCCAACAGATTCAGAGGGATTCACCCCTCCACTTT . TRBV30 . TRBJ1-6
CASSLGASAKNIQYF TGTGCCAGCAGCTTGGGGGCCTCCGCCAAAAACATTCAGTACTTC few TRBV5-6 . TRBJ2-4
CASSPSNSPLHF TGTGCCAGCAGCCCCAGTAATTCACCCCTCCACTTT few TRBV7-2 . TRBJ1-6
CAISVSRQEETQYF TGTGCCATCAGTGTTTCTAGGCAAGAAGAGACCCAGTACTTC few TRBV10-3 . TRBJ2-5
CASRLTGFTDTQYF TGTGCCAGCAGACTCACAGGGTTCACAGATACGCAGTATTTT . TRBV6-5 . TRBJ2-3
CASSQARQANRPNTGELFF TGCGCCAGCAGCCAAGCCCGTCAGGCAAATCGACCGAACACCGGGGAGCTGTTTTTT . TRBV4-3 . TRBJ2-2
CASSQVGLAEQFF TGCGCCAGCAGCCAAGTGGGACTTGCTGAGCAGTTCTTC . TRBV4-1 . TRBJ2-1
CASSIDRLAGGREQYF TGTGCCAGCAGCATTGACCGACTAGCGGGGGGGCGCGAGCAGTACTTC once TRBV7-2 TRBD2 TRBJ2-7
CAWSVRFLEGYTF TGTGCCTGGAGTGTTCGTTTTCTAGAGGGCTACACCTTC . TRBV30 . TRBJ1-2
CASSVGGGTYEQYF TGTGCCAGCAGCGTAGGGGGAGGGACGTACGAGCAGTACTTC . TRBV9 TRBD2 TRBJ2-7
CSVHPGGTEAFF TGCAGCGTTCATCCGGGGGGCACTGAAGCTTTCTTT . TRBV29-1 . TRBJ1-1